The rows below give T cell receptor beta chains drawn from one sample of a study of T cells after yellow fever vaccination. TCRdb fed the 5' RACE reads into MiXCR, producing one record per CDR3 protein. The sample contains 160,000 or so distinct CDR3 sequences, about 7% of which appear only once. Sample: CD4+ T cells sorted from PBMCs, taken about 5 days after the first yellow fever vaccination. Receptors were obtained from a man between 18 and 29 years old who received the YFV17D yellow fever vaccine. Each CDR3 is given with its conserved first and last residue. The order of the fields is V gene, D gene, clone size, J gene, CDR3 DNA, CDR3 protein. The D gene is left open where the match is weak. The size entry is marked missing in some rows and otherwise reads once, few, many or a size class.

v_call: TRBV5-1
d_call: -
clone_size: few
j_call: TRBJ1-1
cdr3_nt: TGCGCCAGCAGCTTAGATTCCTGGAACACTGAAGCTTTCTTT
cdr3_aa: CASSLDSWNTEAFF

v_call: TRBV9
d_call: -
clone_size: many
j_call: TRBJ2-1
cdr3_nt: TGTGCCAGCAGCGTGGGGGTTATCAATGAGCAGTTCTTC
cdr3_aa: CASSVGVINEQFF

v_call: TRBV5-4
d_call: TRBD1
clone_size: -
j_call: TRBJ2-1
cdr3_nt: TGTGCCAGCAGCTTGGGGACAGGTCTTTATAATGAGCAGATCTTC
cdr3_aa: CASSLGTGLYNEQIF

v_call: TRBV3-1
d_call: -
clone_size: many
j_call: TRBJ2-3
cdr3_nt: TGTGCCAGCAGCCAAGAGTGGTGGGCCACAGATACGCAGTATTTT
cdr3_aa: CASSQEWWATDTQYF

v_call: TRBV7-2
d_call: TRBD2
clone_size: many
j_call: TRBJ2-1
cdr3_nt: TGTGCCAGCAGCCCGGGGACTAGCGGGCACTACAATGAGCAGTTCTTC
cdr3_aa: CASSPGTSGHYNEQFF

v_call: TRBV30
d_call: TRBD2
clone_size: -
j_call: TRBJ2-1
cdr3_nt: TGTGCCTGGAGTGGAAGCGGGGCTGGCTACAATGAGCAGTTCTTC
cdr3_aa: CAWSGSGAGYNEQFF

v_call: TRBV10-3
d_call: TRBD2
clone_size: many
j_call: TRBJ2-1
cdr3_nt: TGTGCCATCAGTGAGTCGTGGCGGGGGGAATTCTACAATGAGCAGTTCTTC
cdr3_aa: CAISESWRGEFYNEQFF

v_call: TRBV7-2
d_call: TRBD1
clone_size: few
j_call: TRBJ1-2
cdr3_nt: TGTGCCAGCAGCTTACCAGGGGGCCAAGGCTACACCTTC
cdr3_aa: CASSLPGGQGYTF

v_call: TRBV10-3
d_call: TRBD1
clone_size: many
j_call: TRBJ1-4
cdr3_nt: TGTGCCATCAGTGGAACGGGACAGGCTAATGAAAAACTGTTTTTT
cdr3_aa: CAISGTGQANEKLFF

v_call: TRBV5-1
d_call: -
clone_size: -
j_call: TRBJ2-3
cdr3_nt: TGCGCCAGCAGCTTAATGGACAGTACAGATACGCAGTATTTT
cdr3_aa: CASSLMDSTDTQYF

v_call: TRBV10-3
d_call: TRBD1
clone_size: few
j_call: TRBJ1-5
cdr3_nt: TGTGCCATCAGCCGGGACAGTTATCAGCCCCAGCATTTT
cdr3_aa: CAISRDSYQPQHF

v_call: TRBV12-3/TRBV12-4
d_call: -
clone_size: many
j_call: TRBJ2-3
cdr3_nt: TGTGCCAGCACCTTATCCGGCACAGATACGCAGTATTTT
cdr3_aa: CASTLSGTDTQYF

v_call: TRBV6-1
d_call: -
clone_size: few
j_call: TRBJ2-3
cdr3_nt: TGTGCCAGCAACAACCAGGGTTGGGGCACAGATACGCAGTATTTT
cdr3_aa: CASNNQGWGTDTQYF

v_call: TRBV7-9
d_call: -
clone_size: many
j_call: TRBJ1-1
cdr3_nt: TGTGCCAGCAGCTTTTATATCGACACTGAAGCTTTCTTT
cdr3_aa: CASSFYIDTEAFF

v_call: TRBV4-3
d_call: TRBD1
clone_size: many
j_call: TRBJ1-2
cdr3_nt: TGCGCCAGCAGCCAAGACCCCGACAGGGTTGGCGGCTACACCTTC
cdr3_aa: CASSQDPDRVGGYTF

v_call: TRBV10-2
d_call: -
clone_size: many
j_call: TRBJ1-5
cdr3_nt: TGCGCCAGAGGGTGGGGGCCCCAGCATTTT
cdr3_aa: CARGWGPQHF

v_call: TRBV6-5
d_call: -
clone_size: many
j_call: TRBJ2-2
cdr3_nt: TGTGCCAGCAGTTACTGGGGAACCGGGGAGCTGTTTTTT
cdr3_aa: CASSYWGTGELFF

v_call: TRBV7-9
d_call: -
clone_size: many
j_call: TRBJ2-1
cdr3_nt: TGTGCCAGCAGCCTCTTCGACGAAAGAGGTCAAGGGCAGTTCTTC
cdr3_aa: CASSLFDERGQGQFF